Given below is one T cell receptor beta chain in context. The CDR3 is 15 residues long. CDR1 and CDR2 from the germline V gene are MGHRA and YSYEKL. Trimming pared 2 bases from V and 1 base from J, leaving 10 bases between. The data derive from a study of glioma-infiltrating T cells after dendritic cell vaccination. Time point specified: after dendritic cell vaccination, including at tumor progression/relapse. The data were produced by immunoSEQ multiplex PCR, yet TCRdb's version contains in-frame clones alone and is incomplete. The table records roughly 100,000 clones, around 90% of them present only once.

The source of this sequence is a human donor with glioblastoma. The rearrangement uses TRBV4-1 and TRBJ2-3; D is possibly TRBD2 (6 bases). The sequenced sample was blood, obtained after dendritic cell vaccination. The chain's CDR3 is CASSQPGEGTDTQYF. The CDR3 DNA is TGCGCCAGCAGCCAACCGGGGGAGGGCACAGATACGCAGTATTTT.